This T cell receptor beta chain was captured in a study of T cells after yellow fever vaccination. As TCR cDNA was made by 5'RACE template switching, a universal primer site and UMIs were added. TCRdb redid the calling of the 5' RACE reads with MiXCR, one entry per CDR3 protein. The sample includes some 350,000 distinct CDR3 sequences, over 5% of them seen just once. The study, taken as a whole, reports: Only a small proportion of the clonotypes turned up in both the CD4 and the CD8 compartments, likely arising from convergent recombination.

This clonotype came up a few times. Its matching antigen is unknown. Here the sequenced sample was PBMCs, taken 5 days after the yellow fever booster vaccination. The receptor was isolated from a man aged 25-45 years who received the YFV17D yellow fever vaccine.

CDR3 protein: CAWSVLPGGPGELFF. In nucleotides, the CDR3 is TGTGCCTGGAGTGTACTTCCCGGGGGCCCCGGGGAGCTGTTTTTT. The chain carries TRBV30 and TRBJ2-2; D may be TRBD1 or TRBD2 (6 bases each). Trimming took off 0 bases at V and 6 bases at J, with 14 bases between the two ends. Germline loops: CDR1 GTSNPN, CDR2 SVGIG (reference sequence). The CDR3 contains 15 residues. Together with reference TRBV30 and TRBJ2-2, the CDR3 gives the full variable domain: SQTIHQWPATLVQPVGSPLSLECTVEGTSNPNLYWYRQAAGRGLQLLFYSVGIGQISSEVPQNLSASRPQDRQFILSSKKLLLSDSGFYLCAWSVLPGGPGELFFGEGSRLTVL.